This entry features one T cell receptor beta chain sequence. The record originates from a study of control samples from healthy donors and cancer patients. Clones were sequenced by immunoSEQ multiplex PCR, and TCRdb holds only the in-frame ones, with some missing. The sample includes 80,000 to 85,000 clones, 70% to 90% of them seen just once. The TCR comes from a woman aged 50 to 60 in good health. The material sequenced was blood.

CDR3 loop: CASSISEGFEARGYTF. The CDR3, as DNA: TGTGCCAGTAGTATATCGGAGGGATTCGAAGCGAGAGGCTACACCTTC. The chain links TRBV19 to TRBJ1-2, with no clear D. Germline CDR1 reads LNHDA; CDR2 reads SQIVND (reference sequence). The CDR3 has 16 residues. Trimming left V 2 bases short and J 8 bases short, with 21 bases between.